Shown below are 30 T cell receptor beta chains from a single sample sequenced in a study of breast tumors, draining lymph nodes, adjacent tissues (dated by TCRdb to the mid-2010s). The axillary draining lymph nodes of breast cancer patients were the source of the lymph node samples. Libraries were constructed by multiplex PCR. Sequencing took place on an Illumina HiSeq 2000. Starting from the raw public reads, TCRdb applied fastp trimming at Q25, assembled clones with MiXCR and retained in-frame beta chains. Rows merge per CDR3 protein into single entries with the most common DNA and genes. In all, the sample holds over 150,000 distinct CDR3 sequences, and roughly 30% of those were seen once. The ten largest clones represent around 4.1% of the sample. The source material was axillary lymph node tissue. These receptors were taken from a female donor with breast cancer. Some clones in this sample may be carry-over from other donors' samples.

In its sample, this clonotype was seen many times. This sequence joins TRBV6-6 and TRBJ2-1; 14 bases are a match to TRBD2. J was trimmed by 16 bases and V by 4 bases; bases with no gene match: 6. CDR1 is MNHNY, CDR2 SVGAGI, per germline (reference sequence). This CDR3 has 13 residues. CDR3 nucleotide sequence: TGTGCCAGCAGTTCCGGACTAGCGGGAGGAACATTCTTC. It is translated as CASSSGLAGGTFF.

This clonotype was detected many times. The junction does not match germline at one end; this may be a read error. V and J are TRBV6-2 or TRBV6-3 and TRBJ2-5; 12 nucleotides agree with TRBD2. Per the germline V gene, CDR1 is MNHEY and CDR2 is SVGEGT. The length of the CDR3 is 17 residues. The CDR3, as DNA: TGTGCCAGCAGTCACTCTAGCGGGGGGGCACCTCAAGAGACCCAGTACTTC. Protein product: CASSHSSGGAPQETQYF.

The chain joins TRBV12-3 or TRBV12-4 to TRBJ1-1; 7 nucleotides align to TRBD1. The CDR3 is 12 amino acids. J gave up 9 bases and V 3 bases, and 4 bases lay outside the gene matches. The CDR3 sequence is CASSFDRVQAFF. The CDR3 DNA reads as TGTGCCAGCAGTTTTGACAGGGTCCAAGCTTTCTTT.

V is TRBV12-3 or TRBV12-4 and J is TRBJ2-1; TRBD2 agrees at 7 bases. V dropped 6 bases and J dropped 11; count of bases not matched to a gene: 7. CDR3 length equals 12 residues. In DNA, the CDR3 is TGTGCCAGCAGGCGCAGCGGGGAGAAGCAGTTCTTC. Encoded protein: CASRRSGEKQFF.

The rearrangement links TRBV15 to TRBJ2-7; 9 bases fit TRBD1. The CDR3 sequence is 13 residues long. Per the germline V gene, CDR1 is LNHNV and CDR2 is YYDKDF (reference sequence). The CDR3 loop is CAYTGTGNYEQYF. CDR3 in DNA: TGTGCTTACACCGGGACAGGGAACTACGAGCAGTACTTC.

As for this clonotype: This may stem from a read error, because a much larger clone lies one nucleotide away. This chain uses TRBV7-9 with TRBJ2-1; 8 nucleotides agree with TRBD1. In germline, CDR1 is SEHNR, CDR2 FQNEAQ (reference sequence). The length of the CDR3 is 17 residues. The CDR3 DNA reads as TGTGCCACCAGCACCACATCAGGGGGCGTTTCCTACAATGAGCAGTTCTTC. This sequence encodes CATSTTSGGVSYNEQFF.

As concerns this clonotype: This clone may be a read error of a much larger clone one base away. This sequence joins TRBV13 and TRBJ2-7, with no clear D. The CDR3 runs to 12 residues. Germline V gene sequence: CDR1 PRHDT, CDR2 FYEKMQ (reference sequence). CDR3 nucleotide sequence: TGTGCCAGCAGCTTTGGGGTCAACGAGCGGTACTTC. It yields the protein CASSFGVNERYF.

This clonotype came up many times. The V and J genes are TRBV2 and TRBJ2-5, with D perhaps matching TRBD2 (7 bases). This CDR3 has 12 amino acids. With 8 bases removed from V and 4 bases from J, the gap between germline ends came to 11 bases. CDR1 is SNHLY, CDR2 FYNNEI, per germline. The CDR3 nucleotides are TGTGCCAGCGGGGGGGCGGGAGAGACCCAGTACTTC. This encodes CASGGAGETQYF.

This clonotype was seen at least ten times. The chain is built from TRBV20-1 and TRBJ2-7, with D hard to call. V shed 6 bases and J shed 3 bases, with 9 bases lying between them. Germline-derived CDR1 and CDR2 are DFQATT and SNEGSKA (reference sequence). The CDR3 totals 11 residues. The CDR3 loop is CSAPERYEQYF. In DNA form, the CDR3 reads TGCAGTGCCCCTGAGCGCTACGAGCAGTACTTC.

For this clonotype: At one end, the junction sequence differs from germline, possibly due to a read error. The V and J genes are TRBV2 and TRBJ1-5; D possibly corresponds to TRBD1 (5 bases). Germline-derived CDR1 and CDR2 are SNHLY and FYNNEI. The CDR3 is made up of 15 amino acids. The CDR3 protein is CASSWTWSGNQPQHF. The CDR3 nucleotides read TGTGCCAGCAGCTGGACATGGAGTGGCAATCAGCCCCAGCACTTT.

This clonotype was seen repeatedly, ten times or more. V is TRBV7-9 and J is TRBJ2-7; unclear D gene. CDR1 and CDR2 from the germline V gene are SEHNR and FQNEAQ (reference sequence). Trimming pared 5 bases from V and 2 bases from J, leaving 7 bases between. This CDR3 comprises 12 residues. DNA of the CDR3: TGTGCCAGCAGCCACGAAGCCTACGAGCAGTACTTC. Protein product: CASSHEAYEQYF.

This clonotype has ten or more counts. A much larger clone lies one base from this, so it may be a read error. The V call is TRBV30, the J call TRBJ2-1, with TRBD2 matching 14 bases. J lost 7 bases, V lost 3 bases, and 5 bases had no gene match. The length of the CDR3 is 15 residues. Germline V CDR1 and CDR2: GTSNPN, SVGIG (reference sequence). DNA of the CDR3: TGTGCCTGGAGCGTGAGACTAGCGGGAGGGAATGAGCAGTTCTTC. Translated: CAWSVRLAGGNEQFF.

In regard to this clonotype: One base away lies a much larger clone, so this may be a sequencing read error. The chain uses TRBV12-3 or TRBV12-4 and TRBJ2-1; 7 bases fit TRBD2. Trimming at V came to 5 bases and at J to 9 bases, leaving 16 bases not matched to a gene. CDR3 length: 16 residues. The CDR3 DNA follows: TGTGCCAGCAGTCCACGGGGGGTGGCCTTCTCTGGTGAGCAGTTCTTC. Its protein is CASSPRGVAFSGEQFF.

The genes are TRBV10-3 and TRBJ1-5; D is unclear. This CDR3 spans 14 amino acids. Trimming stripped 4 bases from V and 1 base from J, with 8 bases between. Germline lookup yields CDR1 ENHRY and CDR2 SYGVKD. CDR3 nucleotides: TGTGCCATCAGTGCCTGGGAGAGCAATCAGCCCCAGCATTTT. This gives the protein CAISAWESNQPQHF.

This clonotype occurred many times. V is TRBV4-2 and J is TRBJ2-2; 15 nucleotides line up with TRBD2. V shed 4 bases, J shed 4 bases, and the junction held 1 base outside the gene matches. Germline assignment: CDR1 LGHNA and CDR2 YNFKEQ. CDR3 length equals 16 residues. Here the CDR3 DNA reads TGTGCCAGCAGCCGGACTAGCGGGAGGGCCACCGGGGAGCTGTTTTTT. Translating it yields CASSRTSGRATGELFF.

This clonotype occurred many times. V is TRBV14 and J is TRBJ2-5; D gene uncertain. This CDR3 region has 13 residues. The germline CDR1 and CDR2 sequences are SGHDN and FVKESK. V gave up 5 bases and J gave up 5 bases, with 12 bases separating them. The CDR3 here is CASSGVNWETQYF. In DNA form, the CDR3 reads TGTGCCAGCAGCGGTGTAAATTGGGAGACCCAGTACTTC. The complete variable domain, with remaining parts taken from reference TRBV14 and TRBJ2-5, reads EAGVTQFPSHSVIEKGQTVTLRCDPISGHDNLYWYRRVMGKEIKFLLHFVKESKQDESGMPNNRFLAERTGGTYSTLKVQPAELEDSGVYFCASSGVNWETQYFGPGTRLLVL.

This clonotype was recorded at least ten times. This chain joins TRBV7-2 and TRBJ2-7; D perhaps matches TRBD1 (6 bases). With 5 bases removed from V and 6 bases from J, the gap between germline ends came to 14 bases. CDR1 SGHTA and CDR2 FQGNSA come from the germline V gene. The CDR3 runs 13 residues. The CDR3 DNA reads TGTGCCAGCAGCCCCCAACAGGGCGGCGAGCAGTACTTC. This gives the protein CASSPQQGGEQYF.

The sample holds a few counts of this clonotype. The V call is TRBV20-1, the J call TRBJ2-5, with 13 bases matching TRBD2. J lost 4 bases, V lost 3 bases, and 11 bases had no gene match. The germline gives CDR1 DFQATT, CDR2 SNEGSKA (reference sequence). The CDR3 contains 17 residues. The CDR3 protein is CSASQTSGRPEGETQYF. DNA for the CDR3: TGCAGTGCTAGCCAGACTAGCGGGAGGCCTGAGGGAGAGACCCAGTACTTC.

This clonotype was counted many times. V usage is TRBV14 and J usage is TRBJ2-7; D uncertain. The germline V gene has CDR1 SGHDN and CDR2 FVKESK. Trimming stripped 1 base from V and 1 base from J, with 8 bases between. This CDR3 has 14 amino acids. The CDR3 nucleotides are TGTGCCAGCAGCCAAGGTAAACTATCCTACGAGCAGTACTTC. This gives the protein CASSQGKLSYEQYF.

As to this clonotype: It may be a read error: a sequence one base away is much more abundant. This sequence joins TRBV5-4 and TRBJ1-2, with D possibly TRBD1 on 6 matching bases. This CDR3 is built from 16 residues. CDR1 is SGHNT and CDR2 is YYREEE in the germline V gene (reference sequence). The CDR3 here is CASSGGGSSHNFGYTF. Here the CDR3 DNA reads TGTGCCAGCAGCGGGGGCGGGTCCAGCCACAACTTTGGCTACACCTTC.

This rearrangement joins TRBV7-2 to TRBJ1-1; no reliable D call. In germline, CDR1 is SGHTA, CDR2 FQGNSA. This CDR3 has 13 amino acids. Deletions cut 0 bases from V and 1 base from J, with 3 bases between. The CDR3 protein is CASSLAPNTEAFF. The CDR3 nucleotides read TGTGCCAGCAGCTTAGCACCGAACACTGAAGCTTTCTTT. The full variable domain, in which reference TRBV7-2 and TRBJ1-1 provide the parts outside the CDR3, is GAGVSQSPSNKVTEKGKDVELRCDPISGHTALYWYRQSLGQGLEFLIYFQGNSAPDKSGLPSDRFSAERTGGSVSTLTIQRTQQEDSAVYLCASSLAPNTEAFFGQGTRLTVV.

Details on this clonotype: A clone one base away is much larger, so this may be a read error. J is TRBJ2-7 and V is TRBV5-4; D gene uncertain. This CDR3 comprises 16 residues. CDR1 and CDR2 (germline): SGHNT, YYREEE (reference sequence). The CDR3 protein is CASSKIGVESSYERYF. CDR3 DNA: TGTGCCAGCAGCAAAATCGGAGTGGAGAGCTCCTACGAGCGGTACTTC.

This clonotype was picked up a small number of times. The rearrangement uses TRBV6-5 and TRBJ1-2; TRBD1 matches 7 bases. CDR3 size: 14 residues. From germline, CDR1 is MNHEY and CDR2 SVGAGI. The ends lost 5 bases at V and 3 bases at J; junction bases unmatched: 6. The CDR3 DNA reads TGTGCCAGCAGTCACGCCGGGACAGACTATGGCTACACCTTC. Translated, it gives CASSHAGTDYGYTF.

At least ten counts were recorded for this clonotype. The chain carries TRBV10-3 and TRBJ2-1; TRBD2 aligns across 11 bases. Trimming cost V 1 base and J 7 bases; bases outside gene matches: 3. The CDR3 consists of 15 residues. Germline V lookup: CDR1 ENHRY, CDR2 SYGVKD. The CDR3 DNA sequence: TGTGCCATCAGTGAGTTTAGCGGGAGGGCTAATGAGCAGTTCTTC. It translates to CAISEFSGRANEQFF.

This chain links TRBV24-1 with TRBJ1-2; D not resolved. Germline V gene lookup returns CDR1 KGHDR and CDR2 SFDVKD. Trimming took off 3 bases at V and 2 bases at J, with 6 bases between the two ends. The CDR3 consists of 13 residues. The chain's CDR3 is CATSDQNNYGYTF. CDR3 coding DNA: TGTGCCACCAGTGATCAAAACAACTATGGCTACACCTTC.

This clonotype was observed once. The conserved phenylalanine or tryptophan is not found at the CDR3 terminus, so this likely reflects a read error. The chain links TRBV12-3 or TRBV12-4 to TRBJ1-1, with 7 bases aligning to TRBD1. This CDR3 comprises 14 residues. With 10 bases clipped from V and 4 bases from J, the junction kept 12 bases outside the gene matches. CDR3 protein: CATVKTGSRTEAFL. The CDR3 region has the DNA TGTGCCACCGTTAAGACAGGGTCTCGCACTGAAGCTTTCCTT.

Only a few counts were recorded for this clonotype. This may be a read error, as it is one base from a much larger clone. The DNA for the CDR3 is TGTGCCAGCAGCCACGATCACTATGGCTACGCCTTC. It yields the protein CASSHDHYGYAF. This sequence joins TRBV11-1 and TRBJ1-2; D remains ambiguous. The CDR3 spans 12 residues. Germline assignment: CDR1 SGHAT and CDR2 FQDESV (reference sequence).

This clonotype appeared many times. This sequence joins TRBV20-1 and TRBJ1-2; D gene ambiguous. V was trimmed by 0 bases and J by 0 bases, leaving 8 bases between them. The germline CDR1 and CDR2 sequences are DFQATT and SNEGSKA (reference sequence). There are 14 residues in the CDR3. DNA for the CDR3: TGCAGTGCTAGAGATCACGGGGCTAACTATGGCTACACCTTC. This sequence encodes CSARDHGANYGYTF.

CDR3 loop: CATKSGQGNKQYF. CDR3 in DNA: TGTGCCACCAAATCGGGACAGGGGAATAAGCAGTACTTC. The genes are TRBV15 and TRBJ2-7, with 10 nucleotides matching TRBD1. The CDR3 extends over 13 amino acids. In germline, CDR1 is LNHNV, CDR2 YYDKDF (reference sequence). J was trimmed by 8 bases and V by 7 bases; bases with no gene match: 8.

J is TRBJ2-1 and V is TRBV27, with D unresolved. CDR1 MNHEY and CDR2 SMNVEV come from the germline V gene (reference sequence). The V and J ends lost 5 bases and 3 bases respectively, with 11 bases between them. This CDR3 comprises 14 residues. CDR3 in DNA: TGTGCCAGCAGTCCTTGGACGGACTACAATGAGCAGTTCTTC. Its protein is CASSPWTDYNEQFF.